Listed below are T cell receptor beta chains from one sample, sequenced in a study of T-cell reconstitution after alpha-beta-depleted transplantation in children. TCRdb re-analysed the PCR reads in MiXCR, keeping a single row per CDR3 protein. The repertoire holds about 980,000 distinct CDR3 sequences, around 30% seen once, with about 28% in the top ten. The input for sequencing was PBMCs, mostly from graft donor cells, taken 360 days after TCRalphabeta/CD19-depleted stem cell transplant. All receptors derive from a boy under two years old who had a stem cell transplant for SCID, so the T cells may come from the graft donor. CDR3s leave out the opening cysteine and the closing phenylalanine or tryptophan. Fields, in order: J gene, V gene, CDR3 protein.

j_call: TRBJ2-7
v_call: TRBV11-2
cdr3_aa: ASSLVGGFKGKDYEQY

j_call: TRBJ2-1
v_call: TRBV12-3/TRBV12-4
cdr3_aa: ASSLGLEGGGEQF

j_call: TRBJ1-4
v_call: TRBV4-2
cdr3_aa: ASSHYGPGQGDEKLF

j_call: TRBJ2-5
v_call: TRBV2
cdr3_aa: ASSGLAGWETQY

j_call: TRBJ2-7
v_call: TRBV12-3/TRBV12-4
cdr3_aa: ASTLGPGHGIYPYEQY

j_call: TRBJ2-1
v_call: TRBV5-1
cdr3_aa: ASSLAPLAGGPNEQF

j_call: TRBJ2-3
v_call: TRBV12-3/TRBV12-4
cdr3_aa: ASSLMVLGITSTDTQY

j_call: TRBJ2-7
v_call: TRBV6-2/TRBV6-3
cdr3_aa: ASSFPRGGPREQY

j_call: TRBJ1-3
v_call: TRBV15
cdr3_aa: ATSRDPRQGPGNTIY

j_call: TRBJ2-1
v_call: TRBV20-1
cdr3_aa: SAAPGRAKYNEQF

j_call: TRBJ2-5
v_call: TRBV6-1
cdr3_aa: ASSTEGLGAQY

j_call: TRBJ1-1
v_call: TRBV4-2
cdr3_aa: ASSQDVGGDTEAF

j_call: TRBJ1-2
v_call: TRBV29-1
cdr3_aa: SVDGLEDGYT

j_call: TRBJ1-1
v_call: TRBV12-3/TRBV12-4
cdr3_aa: ASTLLQGSGTEVF

j_call: TRBJ2-7
v_call: TRBV20-1
cdr3_aa: SAWRRGQDSYEQY

j_call: TRBJ2-2
v_call: TRBV29-1
cdr3_aa: SVDPGGNTGELF

j_call: TRBJ1-1
v_call: TRBV3-1
cdr3_aa: ASSQVGQALEAF

j_call: TRBJ2-3
v_call: TRBV29-1
cdr3_aa: SVVSGGLTDTQY

j_call: TRBJ1-4
v_call: TRBV5-6
cdr3_aa: ASSLGFTTNEKLF

j_call: TRBJ2-2
v_call: TRBV24-1
cdr3_aa: ATSDLGKGNTGELF

j_call: TRBJ2-1
v_call: TRBV9
cdr3_aa: ASSVLSGSQSREQF

j_call: TRBJ2-1
v_call: TRBV9
cdr3_aa: ASSVEAVLDNEQF

j_call: TRBJ1-4
v_call: TRBV5-1
cdr3_aa: ASSLVGNRGEKLF

j_call: TRBJ2-1
v_call: TRBV7-9
cdr3_aa: ASSLVSRGTYNEQF

j_call: TRBJ1-1
v_call: TRBV5-1
cdr3_aa: ASGRGQGIWTEAF

j_call: TRBJ2-3
v_call: TRBV28
cdr3_aa: ASNRADPYTDTQY

j_call: TRBJ2-3
v_call: TRBV2
cdr3_aa: ASSEWQGSDTQY

j_call: TRBJ1-1
v_call: TRBV7-2
cdr3_aa: ASSLGSYTEAF

j_call: TRBJ1-2
v_call: TRBV9
cdr3_aa: ASSVVPGQPPSYGYT

j_call: TRBJ2-7
v_call: TRBV7-8
cdr3_aa: ASSLGDTGSPYEQY

j_call: TRBJ2-1
v_call: TRBV4-3
cdr3_aa: ASSQDLGEDEQF

j_call: TRBJ1-2
v_call: TRBV12-3/TRBV12-4
cdr3_aa: ASSLAGNPNYGYT

j_call: TRBJ2-5
v_call: TRBV7-7
cdr3_aa: ASSFLGPQETQY

j_call: TRBJ1-3
v_call: TRBV20-1
cdr3_aa: SASGGQQSSGNTIY

j_call: TRBJ2-1
v_call: TRBV7-9
cdr3_aa: ASSPSAEQF

j_call: TRBJ1-1
v_call: TRBV20-1
cdr3_aa: SALAGTGEAF

j_call: TRBJ2-3
v_call: TRBV5-1
cdr3_aa: ASSFTPDLSTDTQY

j_call: TRBJ2-3
v_call: TRBV20-1
cdr3_aa: SARDHGGTWTDTQY

j_call: TRBJ2-1
v_call: TRBV6-5
cdr3_aa: ASSYGQGADNEQF

j_call: TRBJ2-4
v_call: TRBV2
cdr3_aa: ASRGGSGAPRDIQY

j_call: TRBJ2-1
v_call: TRBV5-1
cdr3_aa: ASSFRGQKTSSYNEQF

j_call: TRBJ2-3
v_call: TRBV5-1
cdr3_aa: ASSLESGGELNTQY

j_call: TRBJ1-2
v_call: TRBV20-1
cdr3_aa: SAWTDSYGYT

j_call: TRBJ2-7
v_call: TRBV15
cdr3_aa: ATSRAGTSAFYEQY

j_call: TRBJ2-6
v_call: TRBV12-3/TRBV12-4
cdr3_aa: ASSLGLGQSSGANVLT

j_call: TRBJ2-7
v_call: TRBV5-1
cdr3_aa: ASRGGHSSYEQY

j_call: TRBJ2-3
v_call: TRBV7-9
cdr3_aa: ASSPTGRTDTQY

j_call: TRBJ2-1
v_call: TRBV12-3/TRBV12-4
cdr3_aa: ASSLSNEQF

j_call: TRBJ2-5
v_call: TRBV4-2
cdr3_aa: ASSQGTSGPETQY

j_call: TRBJ2-6
v_call: TRBV6-5
cdr3_aa: ASSYTHRGRGSGANVLT

j_call: TRBJ2-5
v_call: TRBV2
cdr3_aa: ASRGKDETQY

j_call: TRBJ2-1
v_call: TRBV2
cdr3_aa: ASSYLAEYNEQF

j_call: TRBJ2-7
v_call: TRBV2
cdr3_aa: ASRNRGYEQY

j_call: TRBJ2-3
v_call: TRBV20-1
cdr3_aa: SATVGTSSTDTQY